These 21 T cell receptor beta chains came from one sample sequenced in a study of CD8 T cells in ankylosing spondylitis. TCRdb ran MiXCR on the 5' RACE reads and lists one entry per CDR3 protein. Here the sample spans 250,000 to 400,000 distinct CDR3 sequences, 11% being singletons. The specimen was blood, either unsorted or a sorted T cell fraction (not recorded which). The origin of the receptors is a female donor with ankylosing spondylitis or in good health (not recorded which).

The table lists this clonotype with many counts. The CDR3 region is CASSSQREIQETQYF. Here the CDR3 DNA reads TGTGCCAGCAGTTCCCAGCGGGAGATTCAAGAGACCCAGTACTTC. V and J are TRBV28 and TRBJ2-5; 8 bases map to TRBD2. Per the germline V gene, CDR1 is MDHEN and CDR2 is SYDVKM. The CDR3 consists of 15 residues. V gave up 4 bases and J gave up 2 bases; unmatched junction bases: 6.

In this sample, this clonotype turned up many times. The chain is built from TRBV7-9 and TRBJ2-2; maybe TRBD2 (5 bases). Per the germline V gene, CDR1 is SEHNR and CDR2 is FQNEAQ (reference sequence). This CDR3 comprises 14 residues. The germline V and J ends were trimmed by 2 bases and 4 bases, with 8 bases remaining between them. The CDR3 region is CASSLFGSTGELFF. DNA of the CDR3: TGTGCCAGCAGCTTATTTGGGAGCACCGGGGAGCTGTTTTTT.

This clonotype has at least ten counts. This chain connects TRBV5-1 to TRBJ1-5; D possibly corresponds to TRBD1 (5 bases). This CDR3 has 15 amino acids. V dropped 0 bases and J dropped 0 bases, with 7 bases sitting between them. Germline CDR1 and CDR2: SGHRS and YFSETQ. CDR3 region: CASSLGQYSNQPQHF. CDR3 DNA: TGCGCCAGCAGCTTGGGACAGTATAGCAATCAGCCCCAGCATTTT.

This clonotype was found many times. The chain links TRBV19 to TRBJ2-1; 7 bases match TRBD1. The CDR3 has 13 amino acids. CDR1 LNHDA and CDR2 SQIVND come from the germline V gene (reference sequence). Germline trimming cut 8 bases from V and 6 bases from J; bases unmatched to any gene: 7. Here the CDR3 reads CASSRDSGNEQFF. The CDR3 bases are TGTGCCAGTTCCCGGGACAGTGGCAATGAGCAGTTCTTC.

This clonotype was seen many times. The junction does not match germline at one end; this may be a read error. CDR3 residues: CSSSPDRSHNSPLHF. DNA for the CDR3: TGTTCCAGCAGCCCGGACAGGTCCCATAATTCACCCCTCCACTTT. The gene calls are TRBV7-9 and TRBJ1-6; 7 bases line up with TRBD1. CDR3 length equals 15 residues. Looked up from germline, CDR1 is SEHNR and CDR2 is FQNEAQ (reference sequence).

CDR3 sequence reads: CASSYGGAGGYGYTF. DNA of the CDR3: TGTGCCAGCAGCTATGGGGGTGCCGGAGGGTATGGCTACACCTTC. The chain employs TRBV7-9 and TRBJ1-2; possible D gene TRBD1, 5 bases. The V end lost 4 bases, the J end lost 5 bases, and 17 bases lay between the germline ends. From germline, CDR1 is SEHNR and CDR2 FQNEAQ (reference sequence). The CDR3 has 15 residues.

This clonotype occurred many times. This chain joins TRBV28 and TRBJ2-7, with 12 bases identical to TRBD2. CDR3 length equals 14 residues. Per the germline V gene, CDR1 is MDHEN and CDR2 is SYDVKM. Germline trimming cut 4 bases from V and 4 bases from J; bases unmatched to any gene: 2. CDR3 coding DNA: TGTGCCAGCAGTTCGACTAGCGGGAGATACGAGCAGTACTTC. Residues: CASSSTSGRYEQYF.

The chain uses TRBV11-2 and TRBJ1-1; 7 positions agree with TRBD1. The CDR3 sequence is 14 residues long. Germline loops: CDR1 SGHAT, CDR2 FQNNGV. Trimming removed 4 bases from V and 1 base from J; junction bases left unmatched: 3. CDR3 loop: CASSSRGWNTEAFF. In nucleotides, the CDR3 is TGTGCCAGCAGCTCCAGGGGGTGGAACACTGAAGCTTTCTTT.

Many counts were recorded for this clonotype. The chain uses TRBV5-1 and TRBJ2-1, with D hard to call. The ends were cut back, 0 bases at V and 5 bases at J, with 0 bases in the middle. CDR1 is SGHRS and CDR2 is YFSETQ in the germline V gene. The CDR3 loop spans 11 amino acids. CDR3 sequence reads: CASSLDNEQFF. CDR3 DNA: TGCGCCAGCAGCTTGGACAATGAGCAGTTCTTC. The full variable domain, its missing parts supplied by reference TRBV5-1 and TRBJ2-1, is KAGVTQTPRYLIKTRGQQVTLSCSPISGHRSVSWYQQTPGQGLQFLFEYFSETQRNKGNFPGRFSGRQFSNSRSEMNVSTLELGDSALYLCASSLDNEQFFGPGTRLTVL.

This clonotype was recorded at least ten times. The rearrangement links TRBV5-1 to TRBJ2-1, with D maybe TRBD1 (6 bases). The CDR3 length is 14 residues. Trimming removed 3 bases from V and 5 bases from J, with 12 bases in between. The V gene's germline CDR1 is SGHRS and CDR2 YFSETQ. The CDR3 DNA reads TGCGCCAGCAGCTCCTGGACAGATGACAATGAGCAGTTCTTC. This codes for CASSSWTDDNEQFF. Full variable domain (rest looked up from reference TRBV5-1 and TRBJ2-1): KAGVTQTPRYLIKTRGQQVTLSCSPISGHRSVSWYQQTPGQGLQFLFEYFSETQRNKGNFPGRFSGRQFSNSRSEMNVSTLELGDSALYLCASSSWTDDNEQFFGPGTRLTVL.

This clonotype occurred many times. The genes are TRBV15 and TRBJ2-5, with D perhaps matching TRBD1 (5 bases). The CDR3 is made up of 17 amino acids. Germline V CDR1 and CDR2: LNHNV, YYDKDF (reference sequence). Trimming removed 1 base from V and 0 bases from J, with 15 bases in between. The CDR3 sequence is CATSRVKGLKYQETQYF. The CDR3 nucleotides read TGTGCCACCAGCAGAGTTAAGGGGTTGAAGTACCAAGAGACCCAGTACTTC.

Ten or more counts support this clonotype. The chain links TRBV20-1 to TRBJ1-5; D not certain. Germline loops: CDR1 DFQATT, CDR2 SNEGSKA (reference sequence). CDR3 size: 14 residues. V was clipped by 2 bases and J by 6 bases, with 14 bases between them. As DNA, the CDR3 is TGCAGTGCTAGAAAAACGGGAGTGGGTCAGCCCCAGCATTTT. Protein: CSARKTGVGQPQHF.

Many counts were recorded for this clonotype. V usage is TRBV5-1 and J usage is TRBJ1-6; 7 bases fit TRBD1. Germline V lookup: CDR1 SGHRS, CDR2 YFSETQ. This CDR3 contains 14 residues. V was clipped by 4 bases and J by 9 bases; unmatched bases: 7. The chain's CDR3 is CASSLRQGSSPLHF. CDR3 sequence (DNA): TGCGCCAGCAGCCTCAGACAGGGAAGTTCACCCCTCCACTTT.

The chain links TRBV7-9 to TRBJ2-1, with D tentatively TRBD1 (5 bases). V lost 1 base, J lost 12 bases, and 10 bases lay in between. This CDR3 comprises 12 residues. The germline V gene has CDR1 SEHNR and CDR2 FQNEAQ (reference sequence). The CDR3 DNA follows: TGTGCCAGCAGCTTAGTGGGGCAAGGGCAGTTCTTC. Amino acid sequence: CASSLVGQGQFF. The variable domain in full, completed from reference TRBV7-9 and TRBJ2-1, reads DTGVSQNPRHKITKRGQNVTFRCDPISEHNRLYWYRQTLGQGPEFLTYFQNEAQLEKSRLLSDRFSAERPKGSFSTLEIQRTEQGDSAMYLCASSLVGQGQFFGPGTRLTVL.

Concerning this clonotype itself: The junction departs from the called germline gene at one end, perhaps through a read error. The chain links TRBV5-1 to TRBJ2-1; D is tentatively TRBD1 or TRBD2 (6 bases each). The CDR3 loop spans 15 amino acids. Germline V gene lookup returns CDR1 SGHRS and CDR2 YFSETQ. The CDR3 DNA follows: TGCGCCAGCAGCTCGGTGGGGGGCTCCTACTATGAGCAGTTCTTC. As protein: CASSSVGGSYYEQFF. Full variable domain (rest looked up from reference TRBV5-1 and TRBJ2-1): KAGVTQTPRYLIKTRGQQVTLSCSPISGHRSVSWYQQTPGQGLQFLFEYFSETQRNKGNFPGRFSGRQFSNSRSEMNVSTLELGDSALYLCASSSVGGSYYEQFFGPGTRLTVL.

Regarding this clonotype: A read error may explain this, as a much larger clone is one base away. The rearrangement uses TRBV20-1 and TRBJ2-3, with no clear D. This CDR3 spans 17 amino acids. Per germline, CDR1 DFQATT and CDR2 SNEGSKA (reference sequence). The CDR3 coding sequence is TGCTGTGCACCTCCGCCTATATATACACCCGATCCCGTTACGCAGTATTTT. Encoded protein: CCAPPPIYTPDPVTQYF.

This clonotype has only a few counts. Here the CDR3 reads CASKQGVSYEQYF. Written as DNA, the CDR3 is TGTGCCAGCAAACAAGGGGTGTCCTACGAGCAGTACTTC. The J gene is TRBJ2-7, the V gene TRBV27; weak D call: TRBD1 (5 bases). Deletions cut 7 bases from V and 1 base from J, with 11 bases between. The germline CDR1 and CDR2 sequences are MNHEY and SMNVEV (reference sequence). The CDR3 contains 13 residues.

The chain combines TRBV7-9 with TRBJ2-1, with D perhaps given as TRBD1 or TRBD2 (5 bases each). The length of the CDR3 is 15 residues. Germline CDR1 SEHNR, CDR2 FQNEAQ (reference sequence). Trimming took off 6 bases at V and 9 bases at J, with 21 bases between the two ends. The DNA of the CDR3 is TGTGCCAGCAGTTCCGGGACGCCGCGGTGGGGTGAGCAGTTCTTC. Its translation is CASSSGTPRWGEQFF.

This clonotype occurred many times. V and J are TRBV6-5 and TRBJ2-2; D is uncertain. The germline gives CDR1 MNHEY, CDR2 SVGAGI. The CDR3 runs 15 residues. V lost 0 bases to trimming and J lost 0 bases, with 5 bases between them. CDR3 region: CASSYSSANTGELFF. CDR3 in DNA: TGTGCCAGCAGTTACTCCAGCGCGAACACCGGGGAGCTGTTTTTT.

This clonotype was counted between two and nine times. The chain is built from TRBV12-3 or TRBV12-4 and TRBJ2-1, with 14 bases identical to TRBD2. The CDR3 loop spans 14 amino acids. V was clipped by 3 bases and J by 10 bases; unmatched bases: 2. Here the CDR3 DNA reads TGTGCCAGCAGTTTGGGGACTAGCGGGAGAGAGCAGTTCTTC. Amino acids: CASSLGTSGREQFF.

In its sample, this clonotype was seen many times. This chain joins TRBV9 and TRBJ2-2, with 7 bases matching TRBD1. Trimming at V came to 0 bases and at J to 8 bases, leaving 4 bases not matched to a gene. CDR1 is SGDLS, CDR2 YYNGEE, per germline. The CDR3 consists of 14 residues. DNA of the CDR3: TGTGCCAGCAGCGTAGGACAGGGAACGGGGGAGCTGTTTTTT. This encodes CASSVGQGTGELFF.